These T cell receptor beta chains were read from a single sample in a study of blood T cells in healthy people across ages. TCRdb fed the 5' RACE reads into MiXCR, producing one record per CDR3 protein. The sample gives about a million distinct CDR3 sequences, about 48% of which show up once; 13% is in the top ten. Source material: blood. These TCRs come from a man aged 30 to 39 in good health. Each CDR3 is given with its conserved first and last residue. Fields, in order: V gene, CDR3 protein.

TRBV11-3 | CASTYTSYEQYF
TRBV20-1 | CSAYPDRGGQPQHF
TRBV20-1 | CSALADGGAQYF
TRBV24-1 | CATSGHSDTQYF
TRBV29-1 | CSGRQGPQETQYF
TRBV7-2 | CASSPSFERDYGYTF
TRBV14 | CASSQDLIQRGGPDTQYF
TRBV4-2 | CASSQEGHEEGQPQHF
TRBV12-3/TRBV12-4 | CASSFVLGRDEKLFF
TRBV29-1 | CSVEDQGSIGTDTQYF
TRBV5-1 | CASSLSGTRLGHEQFF
TRBV20-1 | CSVVRGADTQYF
TRBV27 | CASSSYQTSWGGYNEQFF
TRBV7-2 | CASSLVGAGGHEQFF
TRBV7-2 | CASSLRGLGSPDAEAFF
TRBV28 | CASSLFGQRSTDTQYF
TRBV7-2 | CASSLIRTQYF
TRBV20-1 | CSALPGSGGPGETQYF
TRBV2 | CASSPRASSVTDTQYF
TRBV20-1 | CSATPRGQSTDTQYF
TRBV4-1 | CASSPLGQRAFPYGYTF
TRBV28 | CASSKPTGLGNQPQHF
TRBV5-1 | CASRQRTDNEQFF
TRBV28 | CASNPPQGYEQYF
TRBV6-5 | CASGRGIQETQYF
TRBV15 | CATSRDGLEAFF
TRBV24-1 | CATSDFDAGIPTGELFF
TRBV9 | CASSGLDTSTEQYF
TRBV4-1 | CASSPRQQDYEQYF
TRBV29-1 | CSVEERDGYGYTF
TRBV6-1 | CASSDPVPYEQYF
TRBV10-3 | CVISESLRQGAYYGYTF
TRBV30 | CASYRGLNEQFF
TRBV2 | CASSVSRQGPTPQHF
TRBV27 | CASSLMLASSYEQYF
TRBV3-1 | CASSQLAGDIQYF
TRBV4-1 | CASSSGGVAEAFF
TRBV18 | CASSEENRGYTF
TRBV10-3 | CAISVTGNTEAFF
TRBV20-1 | CSARDGYSGVYEQYF
TRBV20-1 | CSARDIQGVDNEQFF
TRBV7-2 | CASSKTSGNNNEQFF
TRBV7-9 | CASSSPPQRLADSYNEQFF
TRBV4-1 | CASSQSGQGGQETQYF
TRBV11-2 | CASSTDRGEEKLFF
TRBV9 | CASSVAGPSTGELFF
TRBV7-9 | CASSLSPNEQFF
TRBV5-1 | CASSLSGASSSHEQFF
TRBV11-2 | CASSPFSSGVTDTQYF
TRBV12-3/TRBV12-4 | CASSPTSGQSNEQFF
TRBV20-1 | CSARDRNILRSSYEQYF
TRBV5-1 | CASSWKDATTDTQYF
TRBV9 | CASPLEIAKNIQYF
TRBV4-2 | CASSQDSRGGGADTQYF
TRBV29-1 | CSVEVDLPPMGTQYF
TRBV4-1 | CASSELGGPYEQYF